This TCR beta chain was captured by sequencing in a study of blood T cell repertoires in COVID-19 (TCRdb year 2020). About the full investigation: Samples from collaborators originated in the United States, Italy and Spain and spanned both the acute and convalescent phases of COVID-19. Samples were obtained from the ongoing ImmuneRACE study (first 160 participants) and from 1,254 subjects provided by 6 global collaborators. The dataset comprised deeply sampled blood TCRbeta repertoires from subjects exposed to, actively infected with, or recovered from COVID-19. Where available, HLA class I and class II types were taken from metadata supplied by the sample provider and were not determined by assay-based typing. The repertoires were made available in a free public database intended to serve as a resource for research on the immune response to SARS-CoV-2. The prospective study material was composed of cDNA or gDNA derived from T cells, B-cell-depleted T cells, or PBMCs. A de-identified subject ID, COVID-19 status, age in years and sex were almost always included in the sample metadata.

Taken from the germline V gene (reference sequence), the CDR1 and CDR2 loops are SGHKS and YYEKEE. For this chain, trimming is 4 bases at the V end and 0 bases at the J end, and the number of junction bases without a gene match is 12. Counted from cysteine to phenylalanine, this CDR3 has 17 amino acids. The retained sequence is limited to the CDR3, 51 bases, with the frame set at the first base. A remark on this clone: What this receptor recognizes is not known. Within one base of it there is no much larger clone, and no base qualities were kept.

Overall study results and their limits: How much clinical and demographic metadata was included differed by source and by participant, and the metadata was provided uncurated.

TCRbeta CDR3 regions were amplified from genomic DNA by means of the immunoSEQ Assay, a bias-controlled multiplex PCR. As for how the authors treated the data: Within the assay, amplification of reference gene primers was used to estimate how many nucleated cells each sample contained. To quantify the absolute abundance of each unique TCRbeta CDR3 rearrangement, sequence reads were collapsed and filtered. For each sample, productive Simpson clonality was calculated as the square root of Simpson's diversity index across productive rearrangements. TCRdb took this table from immuneACCESS and kept in-frame rearrangements with V and J called. Such tables lack part of the clones; where checked against another copy, unresolved V genes explain under half of the gap, and the rest is unexplained. Clone size and V and J calls were adopted from that table, with D and trimming inferred from the DNA. This sample has fewer than 250,000 clones in its table, and around four fifths of those were observed once. The top ten clones comprise 0.9% to 0.95% of the sample.

One collaborating source in Seattle enrolled patients during active infection and followed them longitudinally through the course of disease. Whole blood was collected in K2EDTA tubes by collaborating institutions according to the institutions' own protocols. For TCRbeta analysis, collaborator samples were shipped as frozen whole blood, as isolated PBMCs, or as DNA extracted from either sample type. The sequenced material came from peripheral blood. The sequence was collected from a man in his 60s with COVID-19, enrolled during active disease. The chain employs TRBV5-5 and TRBJ1-1; 7 bases in between match TRBD1. The CDR3 has the sequence CASSPRGTDLMNTEAFF. Read as DNA, the sequence is TGTGCCAGCAGCCCACGCGGGACAGACCTTATGAACACTGAAGCTTTCTTT.